The clone carrying this T cell receptor (beta chain) was picked up many times. Its target is unknown. One entry per CDR3 protein, called by TCRdb with MiXCR from the reads. In the table there are roughly 190,000 distinct CDR3 sequences, 7.5% to 10% of which are singletons. Trimming pared 2 bases from V and 4 bases from J, leaving 14 bases between. The CDR3 spans 15 residues. Germline values: CDR1 SGHTA, CDR2 FQGNSA. The data belong to a study of T cell repertoires in cytomegalovirus infection. Study overall: Public signatures in TCR beta pointed to CMV infection and matching HLA type.

Overall study results and limits: Dominating the ex vivo response were TCR beta clonotypes that were CMV-specific and HLA-C-restricted. Identification of carriers of CMV plus the relevant HLA was achieved through cumulative public TCR beta family frequency.

This sequence was found in a human donor in good health (CMV status not recorded). Some clones in this sample may be carry-over from other donors' samples. This chain uses TRBV7-2 with TRBJ2-5, with D hard to call. The sample taken for sequencing was PBMCs. CDR3 bases: TGTGCCAGCAGCTTAAGTGTGGTTAGAGGAGAGACCCAGTACTTC. Encoded protein: CASSLSVVRGETQYF.